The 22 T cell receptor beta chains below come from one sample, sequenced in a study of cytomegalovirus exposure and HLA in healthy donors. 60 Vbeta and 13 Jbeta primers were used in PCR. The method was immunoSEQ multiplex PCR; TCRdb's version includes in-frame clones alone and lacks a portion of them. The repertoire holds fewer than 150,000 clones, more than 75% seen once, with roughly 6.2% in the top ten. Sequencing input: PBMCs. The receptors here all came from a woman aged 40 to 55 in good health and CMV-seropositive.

For the CDR3, the DNA is TGTGCCAGCAGTTACTATCTGGGACTAGCGTACATTCAGTACTTC. Protein sequence: CASSYYLGLAYIQYF. J is TRBJ2-4 and V is TRBV6-5; 10 nucleotides agree with TRBD2. Germline-derived CDR1 and CDR2 are MNHEY and SVGAGI. CDR3 length: 15 amino acids. Trimming removed 1 base from V and 8 bases from J; junction bases left unmatched: 5.

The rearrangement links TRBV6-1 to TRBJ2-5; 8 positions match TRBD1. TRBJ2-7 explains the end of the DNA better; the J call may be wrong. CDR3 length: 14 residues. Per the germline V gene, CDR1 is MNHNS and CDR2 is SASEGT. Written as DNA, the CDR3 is TGTGCCAGCAGTCCGGACAGGGTATCCTACGAGCAGTACTTC. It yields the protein CASSPDRVSYEQYF.

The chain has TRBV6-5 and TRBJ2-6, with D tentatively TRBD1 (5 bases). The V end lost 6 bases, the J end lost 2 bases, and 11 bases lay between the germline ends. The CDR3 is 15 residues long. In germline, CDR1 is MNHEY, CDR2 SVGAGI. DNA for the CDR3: TGTGCCAGCAGCTCACAGGCTGCTGGGGCCAACGTCCTGACTTTC. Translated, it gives CASSSQAAGANVLTF.

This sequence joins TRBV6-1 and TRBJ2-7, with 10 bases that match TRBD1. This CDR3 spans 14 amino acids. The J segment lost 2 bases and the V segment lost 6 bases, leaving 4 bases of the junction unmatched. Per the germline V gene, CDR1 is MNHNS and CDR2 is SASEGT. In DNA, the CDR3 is TGTGCCAGCAGAGTAGGACAGGGGGCCTACGAGCAGTACTTC. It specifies CASRVGQGAYEQYF.

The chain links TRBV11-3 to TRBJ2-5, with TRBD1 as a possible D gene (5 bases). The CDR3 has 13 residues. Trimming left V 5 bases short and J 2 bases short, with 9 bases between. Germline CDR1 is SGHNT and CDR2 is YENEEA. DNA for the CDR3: TGTGCCAGCAGCACGGACACACAAGAGACCCAGTACTTC. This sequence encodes CASSTDTQETQYF.

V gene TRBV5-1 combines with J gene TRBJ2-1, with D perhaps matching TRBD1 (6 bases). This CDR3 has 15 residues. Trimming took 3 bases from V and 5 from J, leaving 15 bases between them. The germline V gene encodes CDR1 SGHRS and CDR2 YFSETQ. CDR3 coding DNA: TGCGCCAGCAGCTGGTGGAGTCGGACAGACAATGAGCAGTTCTTC. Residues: CASSWWSRTDNEQFF.

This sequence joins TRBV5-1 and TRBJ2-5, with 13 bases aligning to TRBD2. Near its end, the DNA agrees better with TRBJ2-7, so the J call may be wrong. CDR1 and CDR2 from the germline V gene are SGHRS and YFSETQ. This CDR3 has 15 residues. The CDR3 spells CASSPGLAGSYEQYF. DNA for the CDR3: TGCGCCAGCAGCCCGGGACTAGCGGGAAGCTACGAGCAGTACTTC.

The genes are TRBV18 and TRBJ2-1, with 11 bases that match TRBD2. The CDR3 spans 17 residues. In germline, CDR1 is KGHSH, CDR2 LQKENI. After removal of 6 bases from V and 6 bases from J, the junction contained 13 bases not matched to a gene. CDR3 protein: CASSRPGLAESVNEQFF. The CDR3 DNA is TGTGCCAGCTCGAGGCCGGGACTAGCGGAGAGTGTCAATGAGCAGTTCTTC.

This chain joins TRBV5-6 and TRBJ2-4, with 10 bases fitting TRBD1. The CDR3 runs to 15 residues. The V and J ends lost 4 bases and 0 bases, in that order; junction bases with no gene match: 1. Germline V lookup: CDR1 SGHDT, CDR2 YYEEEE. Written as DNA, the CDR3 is TGTGCCAGCAGCGACAGGGGGCTAGCCAAAAACATTCAGTACTTC. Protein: CASSDRGLAKNIQYF.

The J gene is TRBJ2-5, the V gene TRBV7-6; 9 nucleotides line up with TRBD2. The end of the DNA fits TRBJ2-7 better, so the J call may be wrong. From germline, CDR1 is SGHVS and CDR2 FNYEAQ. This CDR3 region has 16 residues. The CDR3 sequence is CASSLGGGGVSYEQYF. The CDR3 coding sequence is TGTGCCAGCAGCTTAGGGGGCGGGGGGGTTTCCTACGAGCAGTACTTC.

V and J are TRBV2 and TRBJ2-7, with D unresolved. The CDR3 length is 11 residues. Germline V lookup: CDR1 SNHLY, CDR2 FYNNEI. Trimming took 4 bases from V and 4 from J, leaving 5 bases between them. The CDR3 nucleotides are TGTGCCAGCAGTGTCCATTACGAGCAGTACTTC. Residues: CASSVHYEQYF.

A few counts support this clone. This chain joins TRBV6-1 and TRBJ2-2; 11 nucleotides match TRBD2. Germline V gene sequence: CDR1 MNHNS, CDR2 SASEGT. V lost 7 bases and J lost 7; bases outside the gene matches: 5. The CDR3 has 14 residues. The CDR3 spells CASTLAGGGGELFF. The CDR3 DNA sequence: TGTGCCAGCACTCTAGCGGGGGGAGGCGGGGAGCTGTTTTTT.

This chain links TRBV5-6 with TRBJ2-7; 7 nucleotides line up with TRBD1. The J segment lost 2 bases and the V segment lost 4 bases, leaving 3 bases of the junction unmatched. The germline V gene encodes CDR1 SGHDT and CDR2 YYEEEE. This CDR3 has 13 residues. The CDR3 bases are TGTGCCAGCAGCCCCGGGACAGCCTACGAGCAGTACTTC. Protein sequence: CASSPGTAYEQYF.

The CDR3 bases are TGTGCCAGCAGTTACCTAAAGACTAGCGGGAGTTCGGGGGAGCAGTACTTC. Its translation is CASSYLKTSGSSGEQYF. V gene TRBV28 combines with J gene TRBJ2-7; 12 positions match TRBD2. V lost 4 bases, J lost 7 bases, and 14 bases stayed unmatched. The germline CDR1 and CDR2 sequences are MDHEN and SYDVKM. The CDR3 sequence is 17 residues long. Complete variable domain (other parts from reference TRBV28 and TRBJ2-7): DVKVTQSSRYLVKRTGEKVFLECVQDMDHENMFWYRQDPGLGLRLIYFSYDVKMKEKGDIPEGYSVSREKKERFSLILESASTNQTSMYLCASSYLKTSGSSGEQYFGPGTRLTVT.

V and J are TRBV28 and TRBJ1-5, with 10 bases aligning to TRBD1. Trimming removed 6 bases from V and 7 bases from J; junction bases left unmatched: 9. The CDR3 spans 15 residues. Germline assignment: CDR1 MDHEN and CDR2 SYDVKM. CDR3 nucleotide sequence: TGTGCCAGCAGGTCGACAGGGGGCGCGCGGCAGCCCCAGCATTTT. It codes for CASRSTGGARQPQHF. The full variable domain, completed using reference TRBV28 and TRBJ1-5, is DVKVTQSSRYLVKRTGEKVFLECVQDMDHENMFWYRQDPGLGLRLIYFSYDVKMKEKGDIPEGYSVSREKKERFSLILESASTNQTSMYLCASRSTGGARQPQHFGDGTRLSIL.

In DNA, the CDR3 is TGTGCCAGCTCACCTCAGGAGGAGAACACTGAAGCTTTCTTT. The encoded protein is CASSPQEENTEAFF. V is TRBV18 and J is TRBJ1-1; D is uncertain. The germline V gene has CDR1 KGHSH and CDR2 LQKENI. The ends were cut back, 3 bases at V and 1 base at J, with 9 bases in the middle. This CDR3 comprises 14 residues. Drawing the rest from reference TRBV18 and TRBJ1-1, the complete variable domain is NAGVMQNPRHLVRRRGQEARLRCSPMKGHSHVYWYRQLPEEGLKFMVYLQKENIIDESGMPKERFSAEFPKEGPSILRIQQVVRGDSAAYFCASSPQEENTEAFFGQGTRLTVV.

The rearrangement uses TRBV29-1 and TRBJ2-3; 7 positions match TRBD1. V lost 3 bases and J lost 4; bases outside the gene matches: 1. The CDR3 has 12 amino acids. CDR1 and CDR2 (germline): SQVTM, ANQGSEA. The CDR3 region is CSVDTGADTQYF. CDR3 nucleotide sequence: TGCAGCGTTGACACAGGGGCAGATACGCAGTATTTT.

CDR3 amino acids: CASSVGGRGYEQYF. The CDR3 region has the DNA TGTGCCAGCAGTGTCGGCGGGAGAGGCTACGAGCAGTACTTC. The chain carries TRBV6-1 and TRBJ2-7; TRBD2 matches at 7 bases. The trim removed 4 bases at V and 3 bases at J, leaving 6 bases unmatched. Germline CDR1 reads MNHNS; CDR2 reads SASEGT. The length of the CDR3 is 14 residues.

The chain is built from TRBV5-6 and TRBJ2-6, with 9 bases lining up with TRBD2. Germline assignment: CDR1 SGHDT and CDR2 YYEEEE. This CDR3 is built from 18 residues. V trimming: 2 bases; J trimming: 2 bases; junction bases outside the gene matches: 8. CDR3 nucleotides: TGTGCCAGCAGCTTCGCGGGAGGGCCGATAGCTGGGGCCAACGTCCTGACTTTC. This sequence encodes CASSFAGGPIAGANVLTF.

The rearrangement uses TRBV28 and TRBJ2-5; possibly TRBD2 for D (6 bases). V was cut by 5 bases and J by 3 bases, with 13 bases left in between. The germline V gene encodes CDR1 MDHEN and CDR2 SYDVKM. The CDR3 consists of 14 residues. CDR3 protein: CASSLAGYKETQYF. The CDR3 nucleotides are TGTGCCAGCAGTCTTGCGGGATACAAAGAGACCCAGTACTTC.

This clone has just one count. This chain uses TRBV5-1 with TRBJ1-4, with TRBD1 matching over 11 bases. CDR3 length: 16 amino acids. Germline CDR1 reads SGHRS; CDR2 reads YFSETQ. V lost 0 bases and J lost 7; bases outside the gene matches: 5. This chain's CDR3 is CASSLAAGQGGEKLFF. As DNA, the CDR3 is TGCGCCAGCAGCTTGGCCGCGGGACAGGGGGGTGAAAAACTGTTTTTT.

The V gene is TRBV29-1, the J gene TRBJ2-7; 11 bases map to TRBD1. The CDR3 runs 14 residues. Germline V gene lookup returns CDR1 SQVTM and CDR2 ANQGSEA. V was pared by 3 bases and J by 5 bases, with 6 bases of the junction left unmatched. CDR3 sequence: CSVDRGQGADEQYF. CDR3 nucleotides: TGCAGCGTTGATAGAGGACAGGGGGCCGACGAGCAGTACTTC.